These 27 T cell receptor beta chains originate from one sample sequenced in a study of cytomegalovirus exposure and HLA in healthy donors. PCR amplification relied on 60 Vbeta primers (plus 13 Jbeta primers). Generated by immunoSEQ multiplex PCR, the TCRdb table keeps only in-frame clones and is missing some. This sample has 150,000 or so clones, with approximately 75% found just once. Sequencing used PBMCs. The origin of the receptors is a man in his fifties in good health and CMV-seropositive.

In this sample, this clone turned up a few times. This chain joins TRBV4-3 and TRBJ1-4; D perhaps matches TRBD1 (6 bases). The germline CDR1 and CDR2 sequences are LGHNA and YSLEER. Deletions cut 0 bases from V and 2 bases from J, with 13 bases between. The CDR3 sequence is 17 residues long. CDR3 sequence reads: CASSQDVAGATNEKLFF. The DNA of the CDR3 is TGCGCCAGCAGCCAAGATGTGGCGGGGGCCACTAATGAAAAACTGTTTTTT.

The V gene is TRBV18, the J gene TRBJ2-7; no firm D call. Germline loops: CDR1 KGHSH, CDR2 LQKENI. This CDR3 contains 14 residues. Trimming cost V 1 base and J 2 bases, with 9 bases left between them. The CDR3 sequence: CASSPLIETYEQYF. The CDR3 nucleotides are TGTGCCAGCTCACCACTAATAGAAACCTACGAGCAGTACTTC.

J is TRBJ1-2 and V is TRBV27; D is uncertain. In germline, CDR1 is MNHEY, CDR2 SMNVEV (reference sequence). V gave up 8 bases and J gave up 4 bases, with 17 bases separating them. The length of the CDR3 is 14 residues. CDR3 nucleotide sequence: TGTGCCAGCGGGGAGCCCAGGAAGAGCTATGGCTACACCTTC. Amino acids: CASGEPRKSYGYTF.

The chain carries TRBV18 and TRBJ1-3, with 11 bases fitting TRBD1. There are 15 residues in the CDR3. CDR1 is KGHSH, CDR2 LQKENI, per germline. V was pared by 3 bases and J by 6 bases, with 4 bases of the junction left unmatched. The CDR3 is CASSPRTGGENTIYF. The CDR3 nucleotides read TGTGCCAGCTCACCCCGGACAGGGGGCGAAAACACCATATATTTT.

The chain is built from TRBV5-1 and TRBJ2-7, with 11 bases identical to TRBD2. J was trimmed by 6 bases and V by 3 bases; bases with no gene match: 2. The CDR3 extends over 13 amino acids. Germline V gene lookup returns CDR1 SGHRS and CDR2 YFSETQ. The CDR3 sequence is CASSSSGGSEQYF. CDR3 DNA: TGCGCCAGCAGCTCTAGCGGGGGGTCCGAGCAGTACTTC. The full variable domain, in which reference TRBV5-1 and TRBJ2-7 provide the parts outside the CDR3, is KAGVTQTPRYLIKTRGQQVTLSCSPISGHRSVSWYQQTPGQGLQFLFEYFSETQRNKGNFPGRFSGRQFSNSRSEMNVSTLELGDSALYLCASSSSGGSEQYFGPGTRLTVT.

The table lists this clone with a count of one. This chain joins TRBV7-3 and TRBJ2-7, with 11 bases lining up with TRBD2. The germline V gene has CDR1 SGHTA and CDR2 FQGTGA. The CDR3 has 14 amino acids. The trim removed 5 bases at V and 0 bases at J, leaving 0 bases unmatched. The DNA for the CDR3 is TGTGCCAGCAGCCTAGCGGGAGGCTCCTACGAGCAGTACTTC. This sequence encodes CASSLAGGSYEQYF.

V and J are TRBV7-2 and TRBJ2-7; TRBD2 matches 10 bases. Germline trimming cut 5 bases from V and 4 bases from J; bases unmatched to any gene: 8. Germline CDR1 and CDR2: SGHTA and FQGNSA. This CDR3 is 15 amino acids long. For the CDR3, the DNA is TGTGCCAGCAGCCCGCAGACTAGCGGGTTATACGAGCAGTACTTC. This encodes CASSPQTSGLYEQYF.

The chain recombines TRBV7-2 with TRBJ2-7; a weak D match, TRBD2 (5 bases). The CDR3 contains 14 residues. Germline-derived CDR1 and CDR2 are SGHTA and FQGNSA. V lost 2 bases to trimming and J lost 3 bases, with 11 bases between them. CDR3 bases: TGTGCCAGCAGCTTAAACGGACGGGGCTACGAGCAGTACTTC. It yields the protein CASSLNGRGYEQYF.

The chain links TRBV5-1 to TRBJ1-1, with 7 bases aligning to TRBD1. Germline assignment: CDR1 SGHRS and CDR2 YFSETQ. CDR3 length: 13 amino acids. The junction had 3 bases not matched to a gene; V was cut back by 3 bases and J by 4 bases. This chain's CDR3 is CASSSQGTTEAFF. CDR3 DNA: TGCGCCAGCAGCTCACAGGGGACCACTGAAGCTTTCTTT.

This clone was detected once. V is TRBV7-8 and J is TRBJ2-4, with TRBD2 matching over 15 bases. Germline CDR1 SGHVS, CDR2 FQNEAQ. After removal of 0 bases from V and 7 bases from J, the junction contained 10 bases not matched to a gene. This CDR3 contains 19 residues. The CDR3, as DNA: TGTGCCAGCAGCTTAGCCCCGCGGACTAGCGGGGGGGCCCTGAACATTCAGTACTTC. This encodes CASSLAPRTSGGALNIQYF.

J is TRBJ2-7 and V is TRBV7-8; D is undetermined. Germline CDR1 is SGHVS and CDR2 is FQNEAQ. The CDR3 has 12 residues. Trimming stripped 2 bases from V and 11 bases from J, with 13 bases between. The CDR3 nucleotides are TGTGCCAGCAGCTTACGACACGATCTAAAGTACTTC. Encoded protein: CASSLRHDLKYF.

The chain has TRBV10-3 and TRBJ2-7; D perhaps matches TRBD1 (6 bases). CDR3 size: 14 residues. Trimming took off 3 bases at V and 5 bases at J, with 14 bases between the two ends. Germline V gene data show CDR1 as ENHRY and CDR2 as SYGVKD. In DNA form, the CDR3 reads TGTGCCATCAGTGAAGTCACAGGGCCACACGAGCAGTACTTC. Amino acids: CAISEVTGPHEQYF.

The chain carries TRBV19 and TRBJ1-5; the match to TRBD1 covers 7 bases. Trimming took 5 bases from V and 5 from J; bases not matched to a gene: 3. This CDR3 has 13 residues. The V gene's germline CDR1 is LNHDA and CDR2 SQIVND (reference sequence). CDR3 sequence (DNA): TGTGCCAGTAGTCCGACAGGGCATCAGCCCCAGCATTTT. Amino acid sequence: CASSPTGHQPQHF.

V usage is TRBV7-9 and J usage is TRBJ2-7; TRBD1 is a possible D gene (7 bases). The CDR3 sequence is 14 residues long. The germline V gene has CDR1 SEHNR and CDR2 FQNEAQ (reference sequence). Deletions cut 3 bases from V and 6 bases from J, with 15 bases between. As DNA, the CDR3 is TGTGCCAGCAGCTTGGAGGGGAGGACAGGCGAGCAGTACTTC. The encoded protein is CASSLEGRTGEQYF. Full variable domain (outside the CDR3, taken from reference TRBV7-9 and TRBJ2-7): DTGVSQNPRHKITKRGQNVTFRCDPISEHNRLYWYRQTLGQGPEFLTYFQNEAQLEKSRLLSDRFSAERPKGSFSTLEIQRTEQGDSAMYLCASSLEGRTGEQYFGPGTRLTVT.

DNA for the CDR3: TGTGCCAGCAGCTTGGGAGGTGCAGATACGCAGTATTTT. Amino acids: CASSLGGADTQYF. The chain recombines TRBV5-6 with TRBJ2-3; D not certain. This CDR3 spans 13 amino acids. Germline V gene sequence: CDR1 SGHDT, CDR2 YYEEEE. Trimming left V 0 bases short and J 4 bases short, with 6 bases between.

This rearrangement joins TRBV6-1 to TRBJ2-5; 8 bases align to TRBD1. This CDR3 is built from 14 residues. Germline V gives CDR1 MNHNS, CDR2 SASEGT. V lost 5 bases and J lost 2; bases outside the gene matches: 4. Here the CDR3 reads CASSRDRGQETQYF. For the CDR3, the DNA is TGTGCCAGCAGTCGAGACAGGGGACAAGAGACCCAGTACTTC.

The rearrangement links TRBV4-3 to TRBJ2-7; TRBD2 matches at 7 bases. The germline CDR1 and CDR2 sequences are LGHNA and YSLEER. Losses at the gene ends were 0 bases for V and 0 bases for J; bases not matched to a gene: 11. The CDR3 spans 18 residues. CDR3 loop: CASSQDYVAGASSYEQYF. For the CDR3, the DNA is TGCGCCAGCAGCCAAGATTACGTAGCGGGCGCCAGCTCCTACGAGCAGTACTTC.

Written as DNA, the CDR3 is TGTGCCAGCAGCCGTTTCGGGACTCACGAGCAGTACTTC. Protein: CASSRFGTHEQYF. V is TRBV11-2 and J is TRBJ2-7, with D possibly matching TRBD2 (6 bases). The germline V gene encodes CDR1 SGHAT and CDR2 FQNNGV. With 5 bases removed from V and 5 bases from J, the gap between germline ends came to 13 bases. This CDR3 contains 13 residues.

This chain links TRBV20-1 with TRBJ2-7; the D is unclear. Trimming shortened V by 6 bases and J by 4 bases, and 7 bases separated the two germline ends. Germline CDR1 DFQATT, CDR2 SNEGSKA (reference sequence). CDR3 size: 10 residues. CDR3 in DNA: TGCAGTGCCGAGCCTTACGAGCAGTACTTC. It is translated as CSAEPYEQYF.

This clone was observed a handful of times. This chain connects TRBV4-1 to TRBJ1-1, with TRBD1 as a possible D gene (5 bases). With 3 bases removed from V and 0 bases from J, the gap between germline ends came to 11 bases. Per germline, CDR1 MGHRA and CDR2 YSYEKL. The CDR3 contains 15 residues. The CDR3: CASSQERGLNTEAFF. The CDR3, as DNA: TGCGCCAGCAGCCAGGAACGGGGGTTGAACACTGAAGCTTTCTTT.

CDR3 nucleotide sequence: TGTGCCAGCAGTTTATACGGACAGGGGATCAATCAGCCCCAGCATTTT. Protein: CASSLYGQGINQPQHF. The chain has TRBV28 and TRBJ1-5; 9 nucleotides align to TRBD1. CDR1 and CDR2 from the germline V gene are MDHEN and SYDVKM. J gave up 3 bases and V 1 base, and 4 bases lay outside the gene matches. The CDR3 totals 16 residues.

The rearrangement uses TRBV9 and TRBJ2-6; D gene unclear. Germline V gives CDR1 SGDLS, CDR2 YYNGEE. This CDR3 contains 14 residues. The ends were cut back, 1 base at V and 3 bases at J, with 5 bases in the middle. In DNA form, the CDR3 reads TGTGCCAGCAGCGTATTTATTGGGGCCAACGTCCTGACTTTC. Its translation: CASSVFIGANVLTF.

The chain couples TRBV5-1 to TRBJ1-2, with D maybe TRBD1 (5 bases). Germline V CDR1 and CDR2: SGHRS, YFSETQ. The germline V and J ends were trimmed by 2 bases and 3 bases, with 20 bases remaining between them. This CDR3 has 17 residues. The CDR3 DNA reads as TGCGCCAGCAGCTTTAAAGACTCCGGGGGTGGCGACTATGGCTACACCTTC. This codes for CASSFKDSGGGDYGYTF.

V gene TRBV10-3 combines with J gene TRBJ1-4, with a weak D call TRBD1 (5 bases). Per the germline V gene, CDR1 is ENHRY and CDR2 is SYGVKD. The V and J ends lost 0 bases and 6 bases respectively, with 11 bases between them. The CDR3 is 15 amino acids. Here the CDR3 DNA reads TGTGCCATCAGTGAGTCCCCGCGGGGGGATGAAAAACTGTTTTTT. This gives the protein CAISESPRGDEKLFF.

This clone was detected only a few times. The V gene is TRBV30, the J gene TRBJ2-5; D gene unclear. Germline values: CDR1 GTSNPN, CDR2 SVGIG (reference sequence). CDR3 length: 11 amino acids. Trimming cost V 0 bases and J 4 bases, with 3 bases left between them. The CDR3, as DNA: TGTGCCTGGAGTGTACTAGAGACCCAGTACTTC. Translating it yields CAWSVLETQYF.

This clone has more than one count but fewer than ten. The J gene is TRBJ1-1, the V gene TRBV27, with D perhaps TRBD1 (6 bases). This CDR3 is built from 20 residues. V was clipped by 10 bases and J by 1 base, with 34 bases between them. Germline V gene data show CDR1 as MNHEY and CDR2 as SMNVEV (reference sequence). CDR3 region: CANSPKVITGKSGGNTEAFF. Written as DNA, the CDR3 is TGTGCCAACTCCCCAAAAGTGATAACAGGGAAATCGGGAGGGAACACTGAAGCTTTCTTT.

This chain joins TRBV5-4 and TRBJ2-2; D gene uncertain. Germline CDR1 reads SGHNT; CDR2 reads YYREEE (reference sequence). The CDR3 covers 15 residues. Trimming stripped 4 bases from V and 0 bases from J, with 10 bases between. In DNA, the CDR3 is TGTGCCAGCAGCCCTGGCGGAACGAACACCGGGGAGCTGTTTTTT. Its translation is CASSPGGTNTGELFF.